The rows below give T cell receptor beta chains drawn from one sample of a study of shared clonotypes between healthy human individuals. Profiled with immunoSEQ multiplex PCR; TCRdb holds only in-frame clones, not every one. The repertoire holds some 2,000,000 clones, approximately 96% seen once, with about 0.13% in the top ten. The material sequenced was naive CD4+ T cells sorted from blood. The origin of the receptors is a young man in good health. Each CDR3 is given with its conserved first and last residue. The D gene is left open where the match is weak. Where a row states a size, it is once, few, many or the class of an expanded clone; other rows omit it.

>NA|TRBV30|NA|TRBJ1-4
TGTGCCTGGAGTGAAAGGGGAGGAGTTAATGAAAAACTGTTTTTT
CAWSERGGVNEKLFF
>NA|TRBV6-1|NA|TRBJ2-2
TGTGCCAGCAGTGAAGGACCAGGGGGGGACACCGGGGAGCTGTTTTTT
CASSEGPGGDTGELFF
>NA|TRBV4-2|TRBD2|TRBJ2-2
TGTGCCAGTCTAGCCAGAGGGAGGGAGAACACCGGGGAGCTGTTTTTT
CASLARGRENTGELFF
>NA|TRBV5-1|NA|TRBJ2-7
TGCGCCAGCAGCTTGACGGGACAAAACTACGAGCAGTACTTC
CASSLTGQNYEQYF
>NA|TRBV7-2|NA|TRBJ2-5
TGTGCCAGCACCGCTTTTTTAGCGGCCTACCCTGTGGGGGAGACCCAGTACTTC
CASTAFLAAYPVGETQYF
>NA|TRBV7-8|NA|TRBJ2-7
TGTGCCAGCCCCCCTTGGGGCGAGCAGTACTTC
CASPPWGEQYF
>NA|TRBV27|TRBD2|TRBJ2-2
TGTGCCAGCAGTTCCTGGACTAGCGGGAGGACCGGGGAGCTGTTTTTT
CASSSWTSGRTGELFF
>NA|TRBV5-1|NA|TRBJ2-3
TGCGCCAGCACCCTAAACGGGTATTCGGGGGATACGCAGTATTTT
CASTLNGYSGDTQYF
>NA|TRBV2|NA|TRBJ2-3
TGTGCCAGCCTTAGCGATACAAGCACAGATACGCAGTATTTT
CASLSDTSTDTQYF
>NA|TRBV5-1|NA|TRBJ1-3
TGCGCCAGCAGTCGCGGGGAGGGTAAAACTGGAAACACCATATATTTT
CASSRGEGKTGNTIYF
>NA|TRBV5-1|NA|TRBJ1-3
TGCGCCAGCAGCTTGGGTCCTTTCAAGGTGGCTGGAAACACCATATATTTT
CASSLGPFKVAGNTIYF
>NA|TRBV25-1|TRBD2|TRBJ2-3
TGTGCCAGCAGTGATGGGGCTAGCGGGAGGGCCTTTAGAGATACGCAGTATTTT
CASSDGASGRAFRDTQYF
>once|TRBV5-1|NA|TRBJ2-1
TGCGCCAGCAGCTTGGTTGGCGGTCCCACCTACAATGAGCAGTTCTTC
CASSLVGGPTYNEQFF
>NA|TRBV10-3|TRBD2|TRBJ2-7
TGTGCCATCAGTGATTTTGGAGCGGGGGCGGCCGAGCAGTACTTC
CAISDFGAGAAEQYF
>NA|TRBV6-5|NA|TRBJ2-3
TGTGCCAGCAGTTATGGAGTGCCCACAGATACGCAGTATTTT
CASSYGVPTDTQYF
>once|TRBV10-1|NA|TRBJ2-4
TGCGCCAGCTGGGACGCCTTGGGGCTAGCCAAAAACATTCAGTACTTC
CASWDALGLAKNIQYF
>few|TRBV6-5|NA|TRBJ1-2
TGTGCCAGCAGTCCCCGGGACTATGGCTACACCTTC
CASSPRDYGYTF
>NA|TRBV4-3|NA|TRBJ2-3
TGCGCCAGCAGCGCGGGCTCCTCGTTCACAGATACGCAGTATTTT
CASSAGSSFTDTQYF
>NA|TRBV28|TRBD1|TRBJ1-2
TGTGCCAGCAGACGGCCGGGACAGGGTTATGGCTACACCTTC
CASRRPGQGYGYTF
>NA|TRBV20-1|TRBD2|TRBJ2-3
TGCAGTGCTGCAACTAGCGGGAGGCAGTATTTT
CSAATSGRQYF
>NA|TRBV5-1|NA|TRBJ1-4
TGCGCCAGCAGCGGGGACGGACTTAATGAAAAACTGTTTTTT
CASSGDGLNEKLFF